The 19 T cell receptor beta chains below were found in one sample sequenced in a study of blood T cell repertoires in COVID-19. Produced via immunoSEQ multiplex PCR; TCRdb's table is partial and in-frame only. The repertoire includes tens of thousands of clones, 86% of them detected once, and approximately 1.2% sits in the top ten. Sequenced: peripheral blood. The source is a woman older than 75 with acute or convalescent COVID-19.

The V gene is TRBV9, the J gene TRBJ2-1; 7 bases are shared with TRBD2. Germline CDR1 is SGDLS and CDR2 is YYNGEE. The length of the CDR3 is 15 residues. V gave up 0 bases and J gave up 8 bases; unmatched junction bases: 8. CDR3 DNA sequence: TGTGCCAGCAGCGTAGGGGAGGGGCTCATCTATGAGCAGTTCTTC. As protein: CASSVGEGLIYEQFF. The variable domain in full, with the rest retrieved from reference TRBV9 and TRBJ2-1, is DSGVTQTPKHLITATGQRVTLRCSPRSGDLSVYWYQQSLDQGLQFLIQYYNGEERAKGNILERFSAQQFPDLHSELNLSSLELGDSALYFCASSVGEGLIYEQFFGPGTRLTVL.

This chain joins TRBV30 and TRBJ2-7; D unclear. The CDR3 extends over 11 amino acids. V was shortened by 5 bases and J by 4 bases, with 9 bases between the two germline ends. The V gene's germline CDR1 is GTSNPN and CDR2 SVGIG (reference sequence). The CDR3 spells CAWRARYEQYF. CDR3 nucleotide sequence: TGTGCCTGGCGTGCTCGGTACGAGCAGTACTTC.

This chain uses TRBV15 with TRBJ2-3; 7 bases fit TRBD1. This CDR3 has 16 amino acids. J lost 0 bases, V lost 5 bases, and 8 bases had no gene match. Germline CDR1 and CDR2: LNHNV and YYDKDF (reference sequence). The CDR3 is CATSRRQGTSTDTQYF. The CDR3 DNA is TGTGCCACCAGCCGGCGACAGGGAACTAGCACAGATACGCAGTATTTT.

This clone was observed a single time. The V call is TRBV7-2, the J call TRBJ2-3, with D perhaps matching TRBD2 (5 bases). The V and J ends lost 3 bases and 4 bases respectively, with 14 bases between them. CDR3 size: 15 residues. CDR1 SGHTA and CDR2 FQGNSA come from the germline V gene. Here the CDR3 DNA reads TGTGCCAGCAGCTTCCTAGTAGACGGGGCAGATACGCAGTATTTT. It codes for CASSFLVDGADTQYF.

V and J are TRBV6-5 and TRBJ1-2; tentatively, D is TRBD1 (6 bases). The CDR3 loop spans 13 amino acids. Trimming left V 6 bases short and J 3 bases short, with 11 bases between. Germline CDR1 is MNHEY and CDR2 is SVGAGI. For the CDR3, the DNA is TGTGCCAGCAGCTCCGGACAGTACTATGGCTACACCTTC. This codes for CASSSGQYYGYTF.

V is TRBV7-3 and J is TRBJ1-1, with no clear D. The CDR3 length is 13 residues. CDR1 and CDR2 from the germline V gene are SGHTA and FQGTGA. V was cut by 5 bases and J by 5 bases, with 12 bases left in between. The CDR3 is CASSLGERTEAFF. In DNA form, the CDR3 reads TGTGCCAGCAGCCTCGGTGAGAGGACTGAAGCTTTCTTT.

The chain uses TRBV10-1 and TRBJ2-1, with D possibly matching TRBD2 (5 bases). The length of the CDR3 is 12 residues. Germline V gives CDR1 WNHNN, CDR2 SYGVQD (reference sequence). Trimming pared 0 bases from V and 10 bases from J, leaving 7 bases between. The CDR3 DNA sequence: TGCGCCAGCAGTGAGTCGTCGGGAGAGCAGTTCTTC. Residues: CASSESSGEQFF.

The chain is built from TRBV3-1 (or the pseudogene TRBV3-2) and TRBJ1-5; TRBD1 might be the D (5 bases). V shed 8 bases and J shed 2 bases, with 13 bases lying between them. Germline assignment: CDR1 LGHDT and CDR2 YNNKEL (reference sequence). The CDR3 has 14 residues. The DNA for the CDR3 is TGTGCCAGCGCACGTTCGGGGGGCAATCAGCCCCAGCATTTT. It codes for CASARSGGNQPQHF.

CDR3 in amino acids: CASSLILDPTDTQYF. CDR3 sequence (DNA): TGTGCCAGCAGCTTAATCCTAGACCCCACAGATACGCAGTATTTT. The V and J genes are TRBV7-9 and TRBJ2-3; unclear D gene. The CDR3 totals 15 residues. Germline V gene data show CDR1 as SEHNR and CDR2 as FQNEAQ (reference sequence). Trimming cost V 2 bases and J 2 bases, with 11 bases left between them. The full variable domain, rest sourced from reference TRBV7-9 and TRBJ2-3, is DTGVSQNPRHKITKRGQNVTFRCDPISEHNRLYWYRQTLGQGPEFLTYFQNEAQLEKSRLLSDRFSAERPKGSFSTLEIQRTEQGDSAMYLCASSLILDPTDTQYFGPGTRLTVL.

This clone was counted a single time. The rearrangement joins TRBV11-2 to TRBJ2-6, with a weak D call TRBD1 (5 bases). Trimming removed 2 bases from V and 2 bases from J, with 7 bases in between. CDR1 and CDR2 from the germline V gene are SGHAT and FQNNGV. The CDR3 extends over 15 amino acids. The CDR3 DNA is TGTGCCAGCAGCTTACCAGGGCCTGGGGCCAACGTCCTGACTTTC. Its protein is CASSLPGPGANVLTF. The full variable domain, completed using reference TRBV11-2 and TRBJ2-6, is EAGVAQSPRYKIIEKRQSVAFWCNPISGHATLYWYQQILGQGPKLLIQFQNNGVVDDSQLPKDRFSAERLKGVDSTLKIQPAKLEDSAVYLCASSLPGPGANVLTFGAGSRLTVL.

This rearrangement joins TRBV4-1 to TRBJ1-1, with 9 bases aligning to TRBD1. CDR1 is MGHRA and CDR2 is YSYEKL in the germline V gene. Trimming removed 1 base from V and 0 bases from J; junction bases left unmatched: 0. This CDR3 has 15 amino acids. The CDR3 DNA reads TGCGCCAGCAGCCAAGGGACAGGGGTGAACACTGAAGCTTTCTTT. It encodes CASSQGTGVNTEAFF.

This chain uses TRBV18 with TRBJ2-5, with no clear D. Trimming cost V 9 bases and J 2 bases, with 10 bases left between them. CDR3 length equals 12 residues. Per the germline V gene, CDR1 is KGHSH and CDR2 is LQKENI. The chain's CDR3 is CASSEEQETQYF. The CDR3 DNA follows: TGTGCCAGTTCAGAGGAGCAAGAGACCCAGTACTTC.

The J gene is TRBJ2-5, the V gene TRBV24-1; 8 nucleotides line up with TRBD1. J gave up 7 bases and V 5 bases, and 17 bases lay outside the gene matches. From germline, CDR1 is KGHDR and CDR2 SFDVKD. The CDR3 consists of 17 residues. The CDR3 region is CATSGSPGQVPISTQYF. As DNA, the CDR3 is TGTGCCACCAGTGGGAGTCCGGGACAGGTACCCATCTCGACCCAGTACTTC.

The gene calls are TRBV7-2 and TRBJ1-1; possibly TRBD1 for D (6 bases). Trimming left V 7 bases short and J 5 bases short, with 14 bases between. This CDR3 is 13 amino acids long. The germline gives CDR1 SGHTA, CDR2 FQGNSA. The CDR3 region has the DNA TGTGCCAGCACACAGGGTAGGGGGACTGAAGCTTTCTTT. This sequence encodes CASTQGRGTEAFF.

This clone was seen only a few times. The rearrangement links TRBV19 to TRBJ2-2; D gene uncertain. With 5 bases removed from V and 5 bases from J, the gap between germline ends came to 6 bases. CDR1 LNHDA and CDR2 SQIVND come from the germline V gene (reference sequence). The CDR3 extends over 12 amino acids. Here the CDR3 reads CASSPSTGELFF. The CDR3 DNA sequence: TGTGCCAGTAGTCCCTCGACCGGGGAGCTGTTTTTT.

CDR3 coding DNA: TGTGCCAGTAGTAATGGACTAGCGGGAATTGGGGAGACCCAGTACTTC. Translating it yields CASSNGLAGIGETQYF. J is TRBJ2-5 and V is TRBV19; 12 nucleotides line up with TRBD2. CDR3 length equals 16 residues. V dropped 4 bases and J dropped 5; count of bases not matched to a gene: 8. Germline assignment: CDR1 LNHDA and CDR2 SQIVND (reference sequence).

The V gene is TRBV29-1, the J gene TRBJ1-2; D remains ambiguous. This CDR3 comprises 10 residues. Germline CDR1 reads SQVTM; CDR2 reads ANQGSEA. The V gene lost 2 bases and the J gene lost 8 bases, with 6 bases spanning the gap. CDR3 residues: CSVESGGYTF. The CDR3 coding sequence is TGCAGCGTTGAATCGGGGGGCTACACCTTC. The full variable domain, its missing parts supplied by reference TRBV29-1 and TRBJ1-2, is SAVISQKPSRDICQRGTSLTIQCQVDSQVTMMFWYRQQPGQSLTLIATANQGSEATYESGFVIDKFPISRPNLTFSTLTVSNMSPEDSSIYLCSVESGGYTFGSGTRLTVV.

The gene calls are TRBV5-4 and TRBJ1-4, with D tentatively TRBD1 (6 bases). The CDR3 covers 14 residues. Deletions cut 1 base from V and 2 bases from J, with 6 bases between. Per germline, CDR1 SGHNT and CDR2 YYREEE (reference sequence). In DNA, the CDR3 is TGTGCCAGCAGCTTGCAGGGGACTAATGAAAAACTGTTTTTT. Its translation is CASSLQGTNEKLFF.

This rearrangement joins TRBV27 to TRBJ1-2, with D possibly being TRBD1 (5 bases). Germline CDR1 reads MNHEY; CDR2 reads SMNVEV (reference sequence). Trimming pared 0 bases from V and 1 base from J, leaving 18 bases between. The CDR3 extends over 18 amino acids. CDR3 amino acids: CASSLSAVGGRRNYGYTF. The CDR3 nucleotides read TGTGCCAGCAGTTTATCGGCGGTCGGGGGAAGGCGTAACTATGGCTACACCTTC.